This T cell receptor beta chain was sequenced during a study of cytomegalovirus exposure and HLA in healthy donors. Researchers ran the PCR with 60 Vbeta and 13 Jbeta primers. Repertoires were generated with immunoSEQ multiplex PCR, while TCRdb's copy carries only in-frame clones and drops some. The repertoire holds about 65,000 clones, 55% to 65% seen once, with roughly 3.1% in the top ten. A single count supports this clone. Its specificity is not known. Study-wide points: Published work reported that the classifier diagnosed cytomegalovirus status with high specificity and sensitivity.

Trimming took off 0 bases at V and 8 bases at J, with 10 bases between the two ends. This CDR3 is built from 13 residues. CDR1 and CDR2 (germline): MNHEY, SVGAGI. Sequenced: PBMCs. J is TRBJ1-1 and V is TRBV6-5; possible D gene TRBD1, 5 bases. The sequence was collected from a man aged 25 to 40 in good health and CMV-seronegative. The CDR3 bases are TGTGCCAGCAGTTACTCAGGCAGGGCCGAAGCTTTCTTT. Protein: CASSYSGRAEAFF.